This T cell receptor beta chain comes out of a study of cytomegalovirus exposure and HLA in healthy donors. The study, taken as a whole, reports: Relative to equally common others, HLA-associated TCR beta chains showed greater clonal expansion in a later analysis. Follow-up analysis later connected one missense variant in DCLRE1C with trimming of TCR beta V- and J-genes. Among TCR beta chains, those listed as cytomegalovirus-associated numbered about 160.

CDR3 length: 15 residues. V lost 3 bases to trimming and J lost 3 bases; unmatched junction nucleotides: 5. Germline loops: CDR1 SGHTA, CDR2 FQGTGA. The primer mix had 60 Vbeta and 13 Jbeta primers. TCRdb's copy holds only in-frame clones and misses some; the assay was immunoSEQ multiplex PCR. The sample includes under 200,000 clones, about three quarters of them seen just once. As regards this clone: Its antigen is unidentified.

The rearrangement uses TRBV7-3 and TRBJ2-1, with 7 bases lining up with TRBD2. This TCR was sampled from a man in his fifties or sixties in good health and CMV-seropositive. The sequencing sample was made of PBMCs. CDR3: CASSFGRGFYNEQFF. The CDR3 DNA reads as TGTGCCAGCAGCTTCGGGCGGGGGTTCTACAATGAGCAGTTCTTC.